Below are 8 T cell receptor beta chains sequenced from a single sample in a study of neurological immune-mediated disorders. TCRdb used MiXCR to reprocess the 5' RACE reads, holding one entry per CDR3 protein. This table holds approximately 50,000 distinct CDR3 sequences, approximately 10% found once. The sample consisted of PBMCs. The receptor source for this set is a man between 70 and 80 years old with HTLV-1-associated myelopathy (HAM/TSP).

The table lists this clonotype with many counts. The chain links TRBV19 to TRBJ2-7; D call uncertain. The germline V gene encodes CDR1 LNHDA and CDR2 SQIVND (reference sequence). V gave up 3 bases and J gave up 3 bases, with 9 bases separating them. The CDR3 is 13 residues long. CDR3 DNA sequence: TGTGCCAGTAGTATGCGAACGAACTACGAGCAGTACTTC. It is translated as CASSMRTNYEQYF.

This clonotype was observed at least ten times. CDR3 sequence reads: CASSQDTRREYNEQFF. In DNA form, the CDR3 reads TGCGCCAGCAGCCAAGATACCCGGCGGGAGTACAATGAGCAGTTCTTC. This sequence joins TRBV4-1 and TRBJ2-1; 7 nucleotides align to TRBD2. The CDR3 contains 16 residues. Trimming took 0 bases from V and 4 from J; bases not matched to a gene: 6. Germline V CDR1 and CDR2: MGHRA, YSYEKL.

This clonotype appeared many times. The chain carries TRBV12-3 or TRBV12-4 and TRBJ2-6; no reliable D call. The V end was cut by 7 bases, the J end by 4 bases, with 17 bases between. This CDR3 is built from 16 residues. DNA for the CDR3: TGTGCCAGCACCGAAAGTAAGGGTTACGGGGCCAACGTCCTGACTTTC. Amino acid sequence: CASTESKGYGANVLTF.

This clonotype has at least ten counts. This chain links TRBV20-1 with TRBJ2-7, with a possible D match to TRBD2 (5 bases). This CDR3 has 15 residues. Germline lookup yields CDR1 DFQATT and CDR2 SNEGSKA (reference sequence). Between the trimmed V and J ends, which lost 0 bases and 3 bases, there was a span of 15 bases. CDR3 DNA: TGCAGTGCTAGAGATCCCGCGACTACCGTCTACGAGCAGTACTTC. Its protein product is CSARDPATTVYEQYF.

The chain links TRBV15 to TRBJ2-1, with TRBD2 as a possible D gene (5 bases). CDR1 and CDR2 from the germline V gene are LNHNV and YYDKDF (reference sequence). This CDR3 has 16 amino acids. V was cut by 3 bases and J by 1 base, with 13 bases left in between. DNA for the CDR3: TGTGCCACCAGCAGGGATGCCGGCGGGTCCTACAATGAGCAGTTCTTC. Translating gives CATSRDAGGSYNEQFF.

This clonotype has ten or more counts. The CDR3 DNA follows: TGTGCCAGCAGCTTAAACGGGAGGGCCCGGGAGACCCAGTACTTC. Translation: CASSLNGRARETQYF. This chain joins TRBV7-2 and TRBJ2-5, with 8 bases fitting TRBD2. This CDR3 has 15 residues. V dropped 2 bases and J dropped 5; count of bases not matched to a gene: 7. Germline-derived CDR1 and CDR2 are SGHTA and FQGNSA.

This clonotype has at least ten counts. CDR3 protein: CASSLLAGGTYTNTGELFF. The CDR3 DNA follows: TGTGCCAGCAGCTTACTAGCGGGAGGGACTTATACTAACACCGGGGAGCTGTTTTTT. The rearrangement uses TRBV7-2 and TRBJ2-2; 12 bases align to TRBD2. Germline CDR1 SGHTA, CDR2 FQGNSA. The J segment lost 2 bases and the V segment lost 2 bases, leaving 9 bases of the junction unmatched. The CDR3 loop spans 19 amino acids.

This clonotype was seen many times. V is TRBV7-2 and J is TRBJ2-4, with 7 bases fitting TRBD1. Losses at the gene ends were 4 bases for V and 8 bases for J; bases not matched to a gene: 11. The CDR3 spans 15 residues. Germline CDR1 is SGHTA and CDR2 is FQGNSA. CDR3 in DNA: TGTGCCAGCAGCTGGAGAGGGACAGCTTCGGACATTCAGTACTTC. Translating gives CASSWRGTASDIQYF.